A selection of T cell receptor beta chains follows, all from one sample in a study of cytomegalovirus exposure and HLA in healthy donors. Sequenced by immunoSEQ multiplex PCR; TCRdb stores in-frame clones only, minus some. The data contain 150,000 to 200,000 clones, 82% of them singletons. The sequenced material came from PBMCs. The receptor set was obtained from a man aged 40-49 years in good health and CMV-seronegative. Each CDR3 is given with its conserved first and last residue. The order of the fields is CDR3 length, V gene, D gene, J gene, clone size, CDR3 protein, CDR3 DNA. The D gene is left open where the match is weak. Not every row has a clone size; where given, it reads once, few, many or a size class.

12	TRBV27	-	TRBJ1-2	-	CASSLLGYGYTF	TGTGCCAGCAGTCTACTAGGATATGGCTACACCTTC
15	TRBV28	TRBD2	TRBJ2-7	-	CASSTRLASSYEQYF	TGTGCCAGCAGTACCCGACTAGCGAGCTCCTACGAGCAGTACTTC
13	TRBV5-4	TRBD1	TRBJ1-2	-	CASSGGTGRRYTF	TGTGCCAGCAGCGGGGGGACAGGGAGGCGCTACACCTTC
15	TRBV28	TRBD1	TRBJ1-5	once	CASSLTRQGHQPQHF	TGTGCCAGCAGTTTAACACGACAGGGGCATCAGCCCCAGCATTTT
16	TRBV4-1	TRBD2	TRBJ2-7	-	CASSQELAGGSYEQYF	TGCGCCAGCAGCCAAGAACTAGCGGGAGGGTCATACGAGCAGTACTTC
17	TRBV7-9	-	TRBJ1-2	few	CASILTGAGAARGGYTF	TGTGCCAGCATCCTGACGGGCGCGGGGGCCGCCCGAGGTGGCTACACCTTC
15	TRBV7-2	-	TRBJ2-7	-	CASSFSGPTAYEQYF	TGTGCCAGCAGCTTTTCAGGTCCTACGGCCTACGAGCAGTACTTC
14	TRBV19	TRBD2	TRBJ2-2	-	CASRRREADGELFF	TGTGCCAGTAGACGGCGGGAGGCGGACGGGGAGCTGTTTTTT
18	TRBV28	-	TRBJ1-4	once	CASSYFDPRQPTNEKLFF	TGTGCCAGCAGTTACTTCGATCCGAGACAACCAACTAATGAAAAACTGTTTTTT
15	TRBV28	TRBD1	TRBJ1-5	-	CASSRPQGAGQPQHF	TGTGCCAGCAGTCGACCTCAGGGGGCGGGTCAGCCCCAGCATTTT
15	TRBV27	-	TRBJ1-5	-	CAIPQGIYSNQPQHF	TGTGCCATCCCCCAGGGCATTTATAGCAATCAGCCCCAGCATTTT
13	TRBV6-1	-	TRBJ1-3	-	CASSVGDGNTIYF	TGTGCCAGCAGTGTGGGCGATGGAAACACCATATATTTT
15	TRBV7-2	TRBD1	TRBJ1-1	-	CASSERQGRNTEAFF	TGTGCCAGCAGCGAACGACAGGGGAGGAACACTGAAGCTTTCTTT
16	TRBV9	-	TRBJ2-1	-	CASSVTGTTSYNEQFF	TGTGCCAGCAGCGTAACGGGAACTACCTCCTACAATGAGCAGTTCTTC
13	TRBV28	-	TRBJ2-2	-	CASTQGNTGELFF	TGTGCCAGCACCCAGGGAAACACCGGGGAGCTGTTTTTT
13	TRBV7-8	-	TRBJ2-2	-	CASSLAGDGELFF	TGTGCCAGCAGCTTAGCCGGGGACGGGGAGCTGTTTTTT
16	TRBV15	-	TRBJ1-1	-	CATSRDWTGVNTEAFF	TGTGCCACCAGCAGAGATTGGACGGGGGTGAACACTGAAGCTTTCTTT
16	TRBV7-6	-	TRBJ2-1	-	CASSLISSGGYNEQFF	TGTGCCAGCAGCTTGATATCGTCAGGGGGGTACAATGAGCAGTTCTTC